What follows are 2 T cell receptor beta chains derived from one specimen sequenced in a study of PD-1 blockade in classical Hodgkin lymphoma. Some clones are missing from TCRdb's copy, which holds only in-frame ones; the method was immunoSEQ multiplex PCR. The sample lists about 32,000 clones, more than 85% occurring once. As for time point: cycle 4 day 1 (C4D1), after six to seven weeks of nivolumab. After autologous stem cell transplantation all patients relapsed, and prior brentuximab vedotin exposure differed between cohorts. Isolation of CD4+ T cells from thawed PBMCs was performed by magnetic negative selection. Source: CD4+ T cells from blood, taken before the fourth cycle of nivolumab. Source of these receptors: a human donor with classical Hodgkin lymphoma.

V gene TRBV5-1 combines with J gene TRBJ2-3; 8 nucleotides agree with TRBD2. The CDR3 has 17 amino acids. J was trimmed by 5 bases and V by 1 base; bases with no gene match: 12. Germline V gene sequence: CDR1 SGHRS, CDR2 YFSETQ. CDR3 in amino acids: CASSLSLAGPPGDTQYF. The DNA of the CDR3 is TGCGCCAGCAGCTTGAGTCTAGCGGGCCCCCCTGGAGATACGCAGTATTTT. Full variable domain (outside the CDR3, taken from reference TRBV5-1 and TRBJ2-3): KAGVTQTPRYLIKTRGQQVTLSCSPISGHRSVSWYQQTPGQGLQFLFEYFSETQRNKGNFPGRFSGRQFSNSRSEMNVSTLELGDSALYLCASSLSLAGPPGDTQYFGPGTRLTVL.

The rearrangement links TRBV27 to TRBJ2-7; no clear D gene. Germline lookup yields CDR1 MNHEY and CDR2 SMNVEV (reference sequence). This CDR3 has 15 amino acids. V lost 5 bases and J lost 4, with 18 bases in between. The CDR3: CASSILKGSSYEQYF. In nucleotides, the CDR3 is TGTGCCAGCAGTATTCTAAAGGGTAGTAGTTACGAGCAGTACTTC.